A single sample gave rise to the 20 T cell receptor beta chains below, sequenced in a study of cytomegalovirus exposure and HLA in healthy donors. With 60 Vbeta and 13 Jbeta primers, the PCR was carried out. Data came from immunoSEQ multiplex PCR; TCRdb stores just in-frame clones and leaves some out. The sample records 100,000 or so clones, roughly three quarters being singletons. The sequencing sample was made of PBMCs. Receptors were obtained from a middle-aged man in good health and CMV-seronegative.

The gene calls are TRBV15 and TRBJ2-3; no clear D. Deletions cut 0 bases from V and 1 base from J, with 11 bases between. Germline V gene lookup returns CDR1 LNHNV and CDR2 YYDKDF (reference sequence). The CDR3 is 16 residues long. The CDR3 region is CATSRDLAAGTDTQYF. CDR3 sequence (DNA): TGTGCCACCAGCAGAGATTTGGCGGCTGGCACAGATACGCAGTATTTT.

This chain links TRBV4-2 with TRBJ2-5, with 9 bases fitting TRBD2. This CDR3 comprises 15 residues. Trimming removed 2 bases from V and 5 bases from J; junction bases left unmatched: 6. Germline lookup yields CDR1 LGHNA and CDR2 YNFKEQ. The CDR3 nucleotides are TGTGCCAGCAGCCAATCAACTAGCGGGTTGGAGACCCAGTACTTC. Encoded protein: CASSQSTSGLETQYF.

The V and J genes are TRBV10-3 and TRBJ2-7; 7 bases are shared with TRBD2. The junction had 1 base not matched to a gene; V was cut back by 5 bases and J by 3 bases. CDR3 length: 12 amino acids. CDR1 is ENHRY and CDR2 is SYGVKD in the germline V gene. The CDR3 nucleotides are TGTGCCATCAGTCCGGGGGGCTACGAGCAGTACTTC. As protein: CAISPGGYEQYF.

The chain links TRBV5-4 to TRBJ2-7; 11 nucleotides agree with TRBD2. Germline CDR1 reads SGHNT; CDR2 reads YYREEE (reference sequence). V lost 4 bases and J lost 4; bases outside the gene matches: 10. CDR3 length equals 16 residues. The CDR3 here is CASSGFSLAGGYEQYF. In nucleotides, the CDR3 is TGTGCCAGCAGCGGGTTCTCTCTAGCGGGGGGATACGAGCAGTACTTC. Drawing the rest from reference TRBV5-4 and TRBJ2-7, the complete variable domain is ETGVTQSPTHLIKTRGQQVTLRCSSQSGHNTVSWYQQALGQGPQFIFQYYREEENGRGNFPPRFSGLQFPNYSSELNVNALELDDSALYLCASSGFSLAGGYEQYFGPGTRLTVT.

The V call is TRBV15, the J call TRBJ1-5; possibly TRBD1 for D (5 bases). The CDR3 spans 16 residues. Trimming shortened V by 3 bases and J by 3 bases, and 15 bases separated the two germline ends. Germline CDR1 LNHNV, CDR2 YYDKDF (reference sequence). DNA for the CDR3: TGTGCCACCAGCAGGCTCCCCGACAGCTCCAATCAGCCCCAGCATTTT. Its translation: CATSRLPDSSNQPQHF.

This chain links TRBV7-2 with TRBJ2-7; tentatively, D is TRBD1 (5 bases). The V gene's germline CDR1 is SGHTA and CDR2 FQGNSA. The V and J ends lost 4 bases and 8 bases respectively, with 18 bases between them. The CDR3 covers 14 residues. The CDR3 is CASSSSPTARQQYF. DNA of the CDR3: TGTGCCAGCAGCTCCTCCCCGACAGCCCGCCAGCAGTACTTC.

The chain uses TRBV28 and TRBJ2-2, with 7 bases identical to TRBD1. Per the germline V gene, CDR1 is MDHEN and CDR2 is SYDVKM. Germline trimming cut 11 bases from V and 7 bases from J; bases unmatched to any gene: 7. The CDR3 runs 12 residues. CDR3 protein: CAGRTGHGELFF. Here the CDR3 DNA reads TGTGCCGGCCGGACAGGTCACGGGGAGCTGTTTTTT.

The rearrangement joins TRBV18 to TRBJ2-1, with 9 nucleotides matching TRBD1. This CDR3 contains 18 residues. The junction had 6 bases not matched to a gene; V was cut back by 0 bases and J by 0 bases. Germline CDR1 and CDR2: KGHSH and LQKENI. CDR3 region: CASSPPMGTGYSYNEQFF. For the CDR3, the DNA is TGTGCCAGCTCACCACCGATGGGGACAGGGTACTCCTACAATGAGCAGTTCTTC.

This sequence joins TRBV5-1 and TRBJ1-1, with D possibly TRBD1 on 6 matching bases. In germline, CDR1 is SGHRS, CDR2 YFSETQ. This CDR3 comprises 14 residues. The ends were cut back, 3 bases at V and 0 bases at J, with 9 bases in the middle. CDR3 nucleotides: TGCGCCAGCAGCTCGACAGGACTGAACACTGAAGCTTTCTTT. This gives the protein CASSSTGLNTEAFF.

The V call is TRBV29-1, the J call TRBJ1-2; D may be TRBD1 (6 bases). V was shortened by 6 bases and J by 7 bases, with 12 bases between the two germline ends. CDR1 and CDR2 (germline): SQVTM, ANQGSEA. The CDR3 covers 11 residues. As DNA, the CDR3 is TGCAGCGTCCCCGGGACACCTGGCTACACCTTC. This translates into CSVPGTPGYTF.

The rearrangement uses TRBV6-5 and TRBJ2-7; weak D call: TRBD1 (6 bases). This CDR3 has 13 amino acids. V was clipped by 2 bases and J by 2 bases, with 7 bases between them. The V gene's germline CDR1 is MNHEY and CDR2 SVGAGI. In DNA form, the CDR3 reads TGTGCCAGCAGTTACAACAGGGCCTACGAGCAGTACTTC. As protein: CASSYNRAYEQYF.

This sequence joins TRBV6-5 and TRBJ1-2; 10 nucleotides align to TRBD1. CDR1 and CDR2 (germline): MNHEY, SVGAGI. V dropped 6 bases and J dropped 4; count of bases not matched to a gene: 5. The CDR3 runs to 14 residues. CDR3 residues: CASRYRDRGYGYTF. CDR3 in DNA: TGTGCCAGCAGGTACCGGGACAGGGGCTATGGCTACACCTTC.

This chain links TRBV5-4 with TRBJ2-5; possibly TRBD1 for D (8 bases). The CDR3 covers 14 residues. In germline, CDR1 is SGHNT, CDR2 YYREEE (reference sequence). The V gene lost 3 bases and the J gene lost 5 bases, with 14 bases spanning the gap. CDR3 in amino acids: CASSSTGGEETQYF. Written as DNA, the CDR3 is TGTGCCAGCAGCTCCACAGGGGGGGAGGAGACCCAGTACTTC.

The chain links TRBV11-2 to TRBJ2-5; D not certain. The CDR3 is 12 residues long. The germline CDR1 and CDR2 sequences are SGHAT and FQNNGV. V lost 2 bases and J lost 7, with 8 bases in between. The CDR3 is CASSLPAGTQYF. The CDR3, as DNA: TGTGCCAGCAGCTTACCCGCCGGGACCCAGTACTTC.

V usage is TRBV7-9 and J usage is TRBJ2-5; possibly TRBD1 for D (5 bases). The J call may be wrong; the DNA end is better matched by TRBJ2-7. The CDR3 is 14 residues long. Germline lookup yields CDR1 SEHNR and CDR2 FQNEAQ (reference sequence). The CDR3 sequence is CASSLRGGFYEQYF. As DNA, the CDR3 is TGTGCCAGCAGCTTAAGGGGTGGGTTCTACGAGCAGTACTTC.

The CDR3 DNA is TGTGCCAGCAGCAGGAAGCCGGGACAGGGGTTTGGCGAGCAGTACTTC. This gives the protein CASSRKPGQGFGEQYF. The chain couples TRBV14 to TRBJ2-7; 10 nucleotides match TRBD1. The germline gives CDR1 SGHDN, CDR2 FVKESK. The CDR3 is 16 amino acids. With 5 bases clipped from V and 6 bases from J, the junction kept 13 bases outside the gene matches.

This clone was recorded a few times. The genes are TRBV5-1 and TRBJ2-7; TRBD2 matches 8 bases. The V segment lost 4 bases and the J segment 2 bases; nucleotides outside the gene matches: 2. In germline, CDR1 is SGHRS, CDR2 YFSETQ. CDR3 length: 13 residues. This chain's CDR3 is CASSTGGAYEQYF. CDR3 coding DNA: TGCGCCAGCAGCACCGGGGGGGCCTACGAGCAGTACTTC.

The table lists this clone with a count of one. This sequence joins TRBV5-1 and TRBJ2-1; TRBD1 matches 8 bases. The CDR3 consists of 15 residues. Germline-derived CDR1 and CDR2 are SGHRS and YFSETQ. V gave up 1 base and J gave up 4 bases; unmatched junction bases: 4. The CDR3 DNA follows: TGCGCCAGCAGCTTGAGTCAGGGGGCGTACAATGAGCAGTTCTTC. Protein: CASSLSQGAYNEQFF. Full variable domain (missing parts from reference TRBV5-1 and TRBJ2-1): KAGVTQTPRYLIKTRGQQVTLSCSPISGHRSVSWYQQTPGQGLQFLFEYFSETQRNKGNFPGRFSGRQFSNSRSEMNVSTLELGDSALYLCASSLSQGAYNEQFFGPGTRLTVL.

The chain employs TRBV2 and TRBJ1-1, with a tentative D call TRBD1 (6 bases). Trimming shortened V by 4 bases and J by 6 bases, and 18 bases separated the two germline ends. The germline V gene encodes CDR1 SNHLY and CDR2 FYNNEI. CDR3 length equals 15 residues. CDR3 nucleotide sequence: TGTGCCAGCAGTGTATCCCGAACAGGGTTCGCTGAAGCTTTCTTT. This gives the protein CASSVSRTGFAEAFF.

CDR3 DNA sequence: TGTGCCATCAGTGAGCCCAATACAGGGGGCACTGAAGCTTTCTTT. This encodes CAISEPNTGGTEAFF. The chain joins TRBV10-3 to TRBJ1-1; 8 nucleotides agree with TRBD1. Germline V gene data show CDR1 as ENHRY and CDR2 as SYGVKD. Germline trimming cut 2 bases from V and 4 bases from J; bases unmatched to any gene: 6. The CDR3 has 15 amino acids.